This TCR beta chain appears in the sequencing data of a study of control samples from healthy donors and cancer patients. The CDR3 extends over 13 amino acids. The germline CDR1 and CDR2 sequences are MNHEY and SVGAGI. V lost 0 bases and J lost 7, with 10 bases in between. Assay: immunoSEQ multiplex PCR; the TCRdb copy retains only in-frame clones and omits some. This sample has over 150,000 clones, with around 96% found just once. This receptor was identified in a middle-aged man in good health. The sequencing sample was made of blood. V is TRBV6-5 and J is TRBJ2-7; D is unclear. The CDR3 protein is CASSYSMEGEQYF. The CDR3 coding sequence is TGTGCCAGCAGTTACTCGATGGAAGGGGAGCAGTACTTC.